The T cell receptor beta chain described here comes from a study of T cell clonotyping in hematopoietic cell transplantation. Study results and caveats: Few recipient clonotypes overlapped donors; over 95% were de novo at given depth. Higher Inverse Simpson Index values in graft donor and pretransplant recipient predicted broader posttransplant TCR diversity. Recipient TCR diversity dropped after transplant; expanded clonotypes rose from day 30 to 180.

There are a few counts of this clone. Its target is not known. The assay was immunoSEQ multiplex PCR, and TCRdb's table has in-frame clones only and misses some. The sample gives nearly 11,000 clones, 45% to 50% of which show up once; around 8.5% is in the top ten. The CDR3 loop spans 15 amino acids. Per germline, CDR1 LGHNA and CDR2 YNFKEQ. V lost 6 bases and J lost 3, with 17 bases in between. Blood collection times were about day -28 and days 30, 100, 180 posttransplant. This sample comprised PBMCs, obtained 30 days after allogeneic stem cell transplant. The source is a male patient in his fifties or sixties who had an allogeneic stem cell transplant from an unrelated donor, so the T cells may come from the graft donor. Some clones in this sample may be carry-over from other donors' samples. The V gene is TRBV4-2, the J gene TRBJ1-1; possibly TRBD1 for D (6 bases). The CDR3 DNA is TGTGCCAGCAGTCGGGGGGCGGGGGACGACACTGAAGCTTTCTTT. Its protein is CASSRGAGDDTEAFF.